The subject of this entry is one T cell receptor beta chain. This record belongs to a study of blood T cell repertoires in COVID-19. Profiling relied on immunoSEQ multiplex PCR, and the TCRdb table lists in-frame clones only, not all of them. This sample yields some 45,000 clones, of which under 85% are seen a single time; under 35% belongs to the top ten. The CDR3 extends over 16 amino acids. V gave up 1 base and J gave up 2 bases; unmatched junction bases: 6. Germline values: CDR1 LNHDA, CDR2 SQIVND (reference sequence). The material sequenced was peripheral blood. The rearrangement joins TRBV19 to TRBJ1-1; 8 positions agree with TRBD1. This TCR was recovered from a woman older than 75 with acute or convalescent COVID-19. CDR3 amino acids: CASSIGAGTGNTEAFF. The CDR3 nucleotides are TGTGCCAGTAGTATAGGAGCCGGGACAGGCAACACTGAAGCTTTCTTT.